Reported below is one TCR beta chain. In the study's own analysis: Reference gene primer amplification gave estimated nucleated cell counts. Using immunoSEQ multiplex PCR, the repertoire was profiled, and TCRdb retains in-frame clones only, with some absent. The DNA gave D and trimming, while V, J and clone size come from that table. The profile shows about 200,000 clones, around 80% of them singletons. The CDR3 has 15 amino acids. CDR1 is MNHEY, CDR2 SMNVEV, per germline (reference sequence). Trimming pared 3 bases from V and 7 bases from J, leaving 18 bases between. The sample is drawn from a study of blood T cell repertoires in COVID-19. Study at large: Samples representing acute and convalescent COVID-19 were sourced from the United States, Italy and Spain. From T cells, B-cell-depleted T cells, or PBMCs came the material, which was cDNA or gDNA.

Material for sequencing was peripheral blood. The chain links TRBV27 to TRBJ1-2, with D possibly matching TRBD1 (6 bases). This TCR derives from an elderly woman with active or convalescent COVID-19. Written as DNA, the CDR3 is TGTGCCAGCAGTTTGGGGCAGGGGATTGTTCGTGGCTACACCTTC. Translated: CASSLGQGIVRGYTF.